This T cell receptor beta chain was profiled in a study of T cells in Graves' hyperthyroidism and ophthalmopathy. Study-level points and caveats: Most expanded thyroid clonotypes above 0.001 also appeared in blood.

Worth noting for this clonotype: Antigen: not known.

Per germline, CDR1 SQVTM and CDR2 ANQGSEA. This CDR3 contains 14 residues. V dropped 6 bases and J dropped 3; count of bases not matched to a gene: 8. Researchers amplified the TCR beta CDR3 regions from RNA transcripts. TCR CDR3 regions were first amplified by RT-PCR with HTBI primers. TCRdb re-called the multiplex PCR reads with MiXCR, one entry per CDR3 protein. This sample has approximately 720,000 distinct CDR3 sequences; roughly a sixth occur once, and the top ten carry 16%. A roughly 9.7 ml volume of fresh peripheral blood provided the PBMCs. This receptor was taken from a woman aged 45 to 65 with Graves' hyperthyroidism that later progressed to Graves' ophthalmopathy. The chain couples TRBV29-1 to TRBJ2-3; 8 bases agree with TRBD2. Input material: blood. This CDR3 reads CSVARGGPTDTQYF. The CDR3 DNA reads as TGCAGCGTGGCCCGGGGGGGCCCAACAGATACGCAGTATTTT.